One sample yielded the 29 T cell receptor beta chains listed below, sequenced in a study of CD8+ T cells in alopecia areata. The treatment was: oral pan-JAK inhibitor, 5-10 mg twice daily. Extraction and reverse transcription of RNA yielded cDNA as the sequencing template. Using immunoSEQ multiplex PCR, the repertoire was profiled, and TCRdb retains in-frame clones only, with some absent. The sample includes 180,000 or so clones, roughly 58% of them seen just once. Here the sequenced sample was CD4+ T cells sorted from blood, taken at approximately week 60, from a patient treated with tofacitinib. Receptors were obtained from a human donor with alopecia areata.

The J gene is TRBJ1-6, the V gene TRBV15; 7 positions match TRBD1. J gave up 12 bases and V 0 bases, and 8 bases lay outside the gene matches. The CDR3 contains 15 residues. Germline assignment: CDR1 LNHNV and CDR2 YYDKDF (reference sequence). CDR3 nucleotide sequence: TGTGCCACCAGCAGAGATCAATTGACAGGGCAACCCCTCCACTTT. Translation gives CATSRDQLTGQPLHF.

A single count supports this clone. V is TRBV5-6 and J is TRBJ1-5; D possibly corresponds to TRBD1 (5 bases). The CDR3 is made up of 15 amino acids. The V end was cut by 5 bases, the J end by 3 bases, with 15 bases between. Germline CDR1 SGHDT, CDR2 YYEEEE. Here the CDR3 DNA reads TGTGCCAGCAGTTCGGCCCAGGGCCCCAATCAGCCCCAGCATTTT. This gives the protein CASSSAQGPNQPQHF.

V is TRBV7-9 and J is TRBJ1-3, with a possible D match to TRBD1 (5 bases). CDR1 SEHNR and CDR2 FQNEAQ come from the germline V gene (reference sequence). V was trimmed by 3 bases and J by 0 bases, leaving 15 bases between them. This CDR3 region has 17 residues. The CDR3 region is CASSFSNEGHSGNTIYF. DNA for the CDR3: TGTGCCAGCAGCTTTTCTAACGAGGGGCACTCTGGAAACACCATATATTTT.

The rearrangement links TRBV11-3 to TRBJ1-2; D unresolved. V gave up 0 bases and J gave up 8 bases, with 13 bases separating them. Germline assignment: CDR1 SGHNT and CDR2 YENEEA. The CDR3 is 14 residues long. CDR3 in DNA: TGTGCCAGCAGCTTAGATCCCCCTGGTTGGGGCTACACCTTC. This encodes CASSLDPPGWGYTF. The variable domain in full, completed from reference TRBV11-3 and TRBJ1-2, reads EAGVVQSPRYKIIEKKQPVAFWCNPISGHNTLYWYLQNLGQGPELLIRYENEEAVDDSQLPKDRFSAERLKGVDSTLKIQPAELGDSAVYLCASSLDPPGWGYTFGSGTRLTVV.

The chain employs TRBV5-1 and TRBJ2-1, with 7 nucleotides matching TRBD1. The CDR3 spans 16 residues. Germline V gene lookup returns CDR1 SGHRS and CDR2 YFSETQ. V was pared by 4 bases and J by 2 bases, with 9 bases of the junction left unmatched. CDR3 sequence (DNA): TGCGCCAGCAGCGTCGGTCCCAGGGGGACCTACAATGAGCAGTTCTTC. This codes for CASSVGPRGTYNEQFF.

The table lists this clone with a few counts. This chain links TRBV19 with TRBJ2-1; D ambiguous. Germline V gene sequence: CDR1 LNHDA, CDR2 SQIVND (reference sequence). The germline V and J ends were trimmed by 10 bases and 0 bases, with 16 bases remaining between them. The CDR3 runs 15 residues. This chain's CDR3 is CATTPQARSYNEQFF. The DNA for the CDR3 is TGTGCCACCACCCCCCAGGCCCGCTCCTACAATGAGCAGTTCTTC.

In this sample, this clone turned up a few times. This chain joins TRBV30 and TRBJ1-5, with a possible D match to TRBD1 (5 bases). Trimming stripped 2 bases from V and 9 bases from J, with 11 bases between. Germline V gene sequence: CDR1 GTSNPN, CDR2 SVGIG (reference sequence). The CDR3 is 12 amino acids. CDR3 amino acids: CAWSRQGLPQHF. Here the CDR3 DNA reads TGTGCCTGGAGTCGGCAGGGACTGCCCCAGCATTTT. The full variable domain, with the rest looked up from reference TRBV30 and TRBJ1-5, is SQTIHQWPATLVQPVGSPLSLECTVEGTSNPNLYWYRQAAGRGLQLLFYSVGIGQISSEVPQNLSASRPQDRQFILSSKKLLLSDSGFYLCAWSRQGLPQHFGDGTRLSIL.

This clone was seen a handful of times. V usage is TRBV10-3 and J usage is TRBJ2-1, with D perhaps matching TRBD1 or TRBD2 (5 bases each). The CDR3 covers 13 residues. Germline lookup yields CDR1 ENHRY and CDR2 SYGVKD. Between the trimmed V and J ends, which lost 7 bases and 2 bases, there was a span of 9 bases. The CDR3 DNA sequence: TGTGCCATCACACTAGGGGCCTACAATGAGCAGTTCTTC. It translates to CAITLGAYNEQFF.

This clone was seen more than once but under ten times. The chain couples TRBV4-2 to TRBJ1-2; D gene uncertain. CDR1 and CDR2 (germline): LGHNA, YNFKEQ. The V end lost 0 bases, the J end lost 10 bases, and 18 bases lay between the germline ends. The length of the CDR3 is 15 residues. CDR3 bases: TGTGCCAGCAGCCAAGATGTCTGGGCCAATGGTGACTACACCTTC. It yields the protein CASSQDVWANGDYTF.

V gene TRBV30 combines with J gene TRBJ2-5, with D possibly matching TRBD2 (5 bases). The germline gives CDR1 GTSNPN, CDR2 SVGIG (reference sequence). V was shortened by 7 bases and J by 5 bases, with 11 bases between the two germline ends. The length of the CDR3 is 11 residues. The CDR3 DNA reads as TGTGCCTCCACCCCGGGGGAGACCCAGTACTTC. It codes for CASTPGETQYF.

The chain employs TRBV29-1 and TRBJ2-3, with D unresolved. V was pared by 8 bases and J by 4 bases, with 16 bases between. Germline V gene data show CDR1 as SQVTM and CDR2 as ANQGSEA. This CDR3 has 13 amino acids. The CDR3 sequence is CSPKPWSADTQYF. The CDR3 bases are TGCAGCCCAAAGCCCTGGTCGGCAGATACGCAGTATTTT.

V usage is TRBV15 and J usage is TRBJ2-3, with 12 nucleotides matching TRBD2. Germline values: CDR1 LNHNV, CDR2 YYDKDF (reference sequence). After removal of 2 bases from V and 3 bases from J, the junction contained 6 bases not matched to a gene. CDR3 length equals 17 residues. The CDR3 nucleotides read TGTGCCACCAGCAGATCTAGCGGGGGGGCCGGGACAGATACGCAGTATTTT. Its protein is CATSRSSGGAGTDTQYF.

The rearrangement uses TRBV5-1 and TRBJ2-3, with a possible D match to TRBD1 (6 bases). V gave up 0 bases and J gave up 4 bases, with 12 bases separating them. The CDR3 has 15 residues. The germline gives CDR1 SGHRS, CDR2 YFSETQ. CDR3 region: CASSLDGTPADTQYF. CDR3 DNA sequence: TGCGCCAGCAGCTTGGACGGGACACCAGCAGATACGCAGTATTTT. Together with reference TRBV5-1 and TRBJ2-3, the CDR3 gives the full variable domain: KAGVTQTPRYLIKTRGQQVTLSCSPISGHRSVSWYQQTPGQGLQFLFEYFSETQRNKGNFPGRFSGRQFSNSRSEMNVSTLELGDSALYLCASSLDGTPADTQYFGPGTRLTVL.

The chain uses TRBV5-4 and TRBJ2-1, with 13 bases identical to TRBD2. This CDR3 is built from 16 residues. The germline V gene has CDR1 SGHNT and CDR2 YYREEE (reference sequence). The V segment lost 3 bases and the J segment 4 bases; nucleotides outside the gene matches: 4. The CDR3 reads CASSSGTSGVYNEQFF. The DNA for the CDR3 is TGTGCCAGCAGCTCGGGGACTAGCGGGGTGTACAATGAGCAGTTCTTC. Complete variable domain (other parts from reference TRBV5-4 and TRBJ2-1): ETGVTQSPTHLIKTRGQQVTLRCSSQSGHNTVSWYQQALGQGPQFIFQYYREEENGRGNFPPRFSGLQFPNYSSELNVNALELDDSALYLCASSSGTSGVYNEQFFGPGTRLTVL.

The chain employs TRBV29-1 and TRBJ2-3, with D maybe TRBD1 (5 bases). Germline assignment: CDR1 SQVTM and CDR2 ANQGSEA. This CDR3 is built from 14 residues. Trimming removed 3 bases from V and 2 bases from J, with 12 bases in between. CDR3 protein: CSVDTGLATDTQYF. DNA for the CDR3: TGCAGCGTTGACACAGGATTGGCCACAGATACGCAGTATTTT.

V gene TRBV27 combines with J gene TRBJ1-6; D ambiguous. Trimming left V 5 bases short and J 10 bases short, with 9 bases between. CDR3 length: 12 amino acids. Germline V gene sequence: CDR1 MNHEY, CDR2 SMNVEV (reference sequence). CDR3 protein: CASSKPNSPLHF. The DNA for the CDR3 is TGTGCCAGCAGTAAACCAAACTCACCCCTCCACTTT.

This clone was seen a handful of times. V gene TRBV5-1 combines with J gene TRBJ2-7; 9 nucleotides line up with TRBD1. The CDR3 is 15 amino acids. The germline gives CDR1 SGHRS, CDR2 YFSETQ. V dropped 4 bases and J dropped 5; count of bases not matched to a gene: 10. CDR3 sequence: CASSPSATGGNEQYF. The DNA of the CDR3 is TGCGCCAGCAGCCCCTCGGCGACAGGGGGAAACGAGCAGTACTTC.

The J gene is TRBJ2-7, the V gene TRBV30; TRBD1 agrees at 7 bases. This CDR3 has 15 amino acids. V was pared by 3 bases and J by 0 bases, with 8 bases of the junction left unmatched. CDR1 is GTSNPN and CDR2 is SVGIG in the germline V gene (reference sequence). CDR3 loop: CAWSPGTDYSYEQYF. Written as DNA, the CDR3 is TGTGCCTGGAGCCCCGGGACAGACTACTCCTACGAGCAGTACTTC.

J is TRBJ2-6 and V is TRBV5-1; D possibly corresponds to TRBD1 (6 bases). Germline V CDR1 and CDR2: SGHRS, YFSETQ. CDR3 length: 15 amino acids. Trimming took off 1 base at V and 2 bases at J, with 7 bases between the two ends. CDR3 sequence: CASSLSGAGANVLTF. In DNA form, the CDR3 reads TGCGCCAGCAGCTTGTCAGGGGCTGGGGCCAACGTCCTGACTTTC.

This clone was seen more than once but under ten times. This chain joins TRBV29-1 and TRBJ1-1; D gene unclear. The germline V gene encodes CDR1 SQVTM and CDR2 ANQGSEA. Deletions cut 5 bases from V and 4 bases from J, with 11 bases between. The CDR3 contains 12 residues. CDR3 loop: CSVSSWVTEAFF. The CDR3 DNA reads TGCAGCGTTTCTTCCTGGGTCACTGAAGCTTTCTTT.

The J gene is TRBJ1-1, the V gene TRBV29-1; the D is unclear. The length of the CDR3 is 13 residues. Per the germline V gene, CDR1 is SQVTM and CDR2 is ANQGSEA. Deletions cut 3 bases from V and 7 bases from J, with 15 bases between. The CDR3, as DNA: TGCAGCGTTGAGACCCCCGGGGTGGGTGAAGCTTTCTTT. As protein: CSVETPGVGEAFF.

In this sample, this clone turned up a few times. The chain has TRBV25-1 and TRBJ2-2; possible D gene TRBD1, 5 bases. Trimming cost V 1 base and J 2 bases, with 14 bases left between them. There are 17 residues in the CDR3. Per germline, CDR1 MGHDK and CDR2 SYGVNS. CDR3: CASSELEGDENTGELFF. The CDR3, as DNA: TGTGCCAGCAGTGAATTGGAAGGGGATGAAAACACCGGGGAGCTGTTTTTT.

The count of this clone is one. V usage is TRBV30 and J usage is TRBJ1-5; unclear D gene. Germline loops: CDR1 GTSNPN, CDR2 SVGIG (reference sequence). V dropped 1 base and J dropped 5 bases, with 9 bases sitting between them. This CDR3 has 13 amino acids. CDR3 bases: TGTGCCTGGAGTGGGGCTGTCTATCAGCCCCAGCATTTT. This sequence encodes CAWSGAVYQPQHF.

The chain carries TRBV6-5 and TRBJ1-3; D not resolved. This CDR3 comprises 13 residues. V gave up 8 bases and J gave up 0 bases, with 8 bases separating them. Looked up from germline, CDR1 is MNHEY and CDR2 is SVGAGI. The CDR3 DNA follows: TGTGCCAGCCGCGATCACTCTGGAAACACCATATATTTT. It yields the protein CASRDHSGNTIYF.

The V and J genes are TRBV7-3 and TRBJ2-3; D is ambiguous. Trimming removed 1 base from V and 4 bases from J, with 6 bases in between. Germline V gene sequence: CDR1 SGHTA, CDR2 FQGTGA. The CDR3 length is 13 residues. CDR3 sequence (DNA): TGTGCCAGCAGCTTAAGTCAGGCAGATACGCAGTATTTT. It specifies CASSLSQADTQYF.

This clone turned up a few times. V gene TRBV7-9 combines with J gene TRBJ1-1; D gene uncertain. The V end was cut by 4 bases, the J end by 1 base, with 10 bases between. The CDR3 extends over 14 amino acids. Germline assignment: CDR1 SEHNR and CDR2 FQNEAQ (reference sequence). CDR3 in amino acids: CASSSRTANTEAFF. The CDR3 coding sequence is TGTGCCAGCAGCTCCCGGACCGCGAACACTGAAGCTTTCTTT.

The chain has TRBV10-1 and TRBJ2-7, with D perhaps matching TRBD2 (7 bases). Germline V gene lookup returns CDR1 WNHNN and CDR2 SYGVQD (reference sequence). Trimming shortened V by 0 bases and J by 5 bases, and 14 bases separated the two germline ends. This CDR3 spans 15 amino acids. CDR3 bases: TGCGCCAGCAGTGAGTCTAAGGGGGGGACGGACGAGCAGTACTTC. This sequence encodes CASSESKGGTDEQYF.

The chain links TRBV5-4 to TRBJ2-3; D is ambiguous. Germline lookup yields CDR1 SGHNT and CDR2 YYREEE (reference sequence). The CDR3 sequence is 13 residues long. V was trimmed by 0 bases and J by 5 bases, leaving 7 bases between them. The CDR3, as DNA: TGTGCCAGCAGCTTGGTATCCGGAGATACGCAGTATTTT. Translated, it gives CASSLVSGDTQYF. Combining the CDR3 with reference TRBV5-4 and TRBJ2-3 gives the whole variable domain ETGVTQSPTHLIKTRGQQVTLRCSSQSGHNTVSWYQQALGQGPQFIFQYYREEENGRGNFPPRFSGLQFPNYSSELNVNALELDDSALYLCASSLVSGDTQYFGPGTRLTVL.

The V and J genes are TRBV29-1 and TRBJ1-1; possible D gene TRBD1, 5 bases. Trimming shortened V by 6 bases and J by 6 bases, and 20 bases separated the two germline ends. CDR1 is SQVTM and CDR2 is ANQGSEA in the germline V gene. The length of the CDR3 is 14 residues. This chain's CDR3 is CSVPLGRGAPEAFF. CDR3 bases: TGCAGCGTCCCCCTCGGTAGGGGAGCGCCTGAAGCTTTCTTT. The whole variable domain, remainder taken from reference TRBV29-1 and TRBJ1-1, is SAVISQKPSRDICQRGTSLTIQCQVDSQVTMMFWYRQQPGQSLTLIATANQGSEATYESGFVIDKFPISRPNLTFSTLTVSNMSPEDSSIYLCSVPLGRGAPEAFFGQGTRLTVV.